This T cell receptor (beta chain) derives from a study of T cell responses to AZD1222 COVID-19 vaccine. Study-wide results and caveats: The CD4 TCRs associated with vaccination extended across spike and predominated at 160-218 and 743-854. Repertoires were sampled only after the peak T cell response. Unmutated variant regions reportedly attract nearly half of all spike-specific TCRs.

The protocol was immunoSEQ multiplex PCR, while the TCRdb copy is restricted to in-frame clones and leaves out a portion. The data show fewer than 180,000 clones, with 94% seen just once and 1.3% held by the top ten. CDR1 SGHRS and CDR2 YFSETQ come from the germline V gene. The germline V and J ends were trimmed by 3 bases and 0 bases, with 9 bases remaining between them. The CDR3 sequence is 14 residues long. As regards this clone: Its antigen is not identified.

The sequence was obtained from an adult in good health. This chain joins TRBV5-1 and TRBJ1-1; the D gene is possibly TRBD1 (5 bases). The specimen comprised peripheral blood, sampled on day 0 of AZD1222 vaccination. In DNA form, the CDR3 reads TGCGCCAGCAGCTCCGGGGCGGTGAACACTGAAGCTTTCTTT. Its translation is CASSSGAVNTEAFF.